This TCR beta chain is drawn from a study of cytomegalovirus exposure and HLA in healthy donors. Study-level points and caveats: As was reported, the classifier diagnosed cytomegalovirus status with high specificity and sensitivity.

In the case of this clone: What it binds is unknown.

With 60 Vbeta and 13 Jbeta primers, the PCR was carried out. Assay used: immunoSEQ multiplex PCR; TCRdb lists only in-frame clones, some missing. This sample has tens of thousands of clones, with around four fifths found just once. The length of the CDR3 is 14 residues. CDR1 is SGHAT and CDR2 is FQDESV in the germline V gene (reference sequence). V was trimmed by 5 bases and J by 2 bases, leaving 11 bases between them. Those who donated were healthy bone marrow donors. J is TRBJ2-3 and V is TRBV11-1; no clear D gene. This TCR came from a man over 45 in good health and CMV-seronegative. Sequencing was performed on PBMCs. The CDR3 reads CASSQDLTTDTQYF. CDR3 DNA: TGTGCCAGCAGCCAAGATCTAACCACAGATACGCAGTATTTT.